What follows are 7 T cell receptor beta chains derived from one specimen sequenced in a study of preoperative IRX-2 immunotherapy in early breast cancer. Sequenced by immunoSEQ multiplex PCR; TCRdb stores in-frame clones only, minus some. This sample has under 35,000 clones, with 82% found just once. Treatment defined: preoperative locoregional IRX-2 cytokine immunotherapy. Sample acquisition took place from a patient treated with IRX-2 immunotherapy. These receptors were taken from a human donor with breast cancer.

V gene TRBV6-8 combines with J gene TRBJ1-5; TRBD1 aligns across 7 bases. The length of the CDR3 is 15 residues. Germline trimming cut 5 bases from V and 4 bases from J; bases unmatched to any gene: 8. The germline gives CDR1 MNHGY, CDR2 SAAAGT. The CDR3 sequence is CASSRGRGSNQPQHF. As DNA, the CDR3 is TGTGCCAGCAGTCGAGGCAGGGGGAGTAATCAGCCCCAGCATTTT.

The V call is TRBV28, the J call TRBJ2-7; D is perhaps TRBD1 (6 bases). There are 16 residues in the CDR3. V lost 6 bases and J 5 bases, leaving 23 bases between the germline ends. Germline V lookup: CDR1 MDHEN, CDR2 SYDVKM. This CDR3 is CASRDLTGPKGHEQYF. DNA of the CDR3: TGTGCCAGCAGGGACCTCACAGGGCCTAAGGGCCACGAGCAGTACTTC.

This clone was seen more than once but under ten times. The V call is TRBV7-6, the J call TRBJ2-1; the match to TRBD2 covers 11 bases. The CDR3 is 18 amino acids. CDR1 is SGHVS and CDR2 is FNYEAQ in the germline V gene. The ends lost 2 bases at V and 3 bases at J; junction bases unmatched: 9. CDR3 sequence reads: CASSLQPSGGSHYNEQFF. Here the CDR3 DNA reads TGTGCCAGCAGCTTACAACCTAGCGGGGGGTCGCACTACAATGAGCAGTTCTTC.

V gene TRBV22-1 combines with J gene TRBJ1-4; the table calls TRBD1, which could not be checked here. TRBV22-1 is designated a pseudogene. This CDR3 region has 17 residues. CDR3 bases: TGTGCCAGCAGTAACCTGTTCCGACAGGCAGGGTTTGAAAAACTGTTTTTT. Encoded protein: CASSNLFRQAGFEKLFF.

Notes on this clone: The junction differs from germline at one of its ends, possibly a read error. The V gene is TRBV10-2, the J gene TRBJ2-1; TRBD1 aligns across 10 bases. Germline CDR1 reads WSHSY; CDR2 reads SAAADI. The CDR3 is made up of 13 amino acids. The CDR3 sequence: CAGRRQGADEQFF. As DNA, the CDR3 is TGCGCCGGCAGAAGACAGGGGGCCGATGAGCAGTTCTTC.

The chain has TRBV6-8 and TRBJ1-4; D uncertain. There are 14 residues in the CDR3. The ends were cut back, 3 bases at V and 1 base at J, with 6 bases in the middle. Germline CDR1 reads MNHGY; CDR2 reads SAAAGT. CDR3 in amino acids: CASSYRRTNEKLFF. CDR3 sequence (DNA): TGTGCCAGCAGTTATAGGAGAACTAATGAAAAACTGTTTTTT.

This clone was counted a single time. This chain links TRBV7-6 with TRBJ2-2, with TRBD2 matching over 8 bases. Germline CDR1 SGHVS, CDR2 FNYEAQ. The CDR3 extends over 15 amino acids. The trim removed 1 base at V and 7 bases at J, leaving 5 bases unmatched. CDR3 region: CASSLDGRAIGELFF. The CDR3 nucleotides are TGTGCCAGCAGCTTAGACGGGAGGGCTATCGGGGAGCTGTTTTTT.